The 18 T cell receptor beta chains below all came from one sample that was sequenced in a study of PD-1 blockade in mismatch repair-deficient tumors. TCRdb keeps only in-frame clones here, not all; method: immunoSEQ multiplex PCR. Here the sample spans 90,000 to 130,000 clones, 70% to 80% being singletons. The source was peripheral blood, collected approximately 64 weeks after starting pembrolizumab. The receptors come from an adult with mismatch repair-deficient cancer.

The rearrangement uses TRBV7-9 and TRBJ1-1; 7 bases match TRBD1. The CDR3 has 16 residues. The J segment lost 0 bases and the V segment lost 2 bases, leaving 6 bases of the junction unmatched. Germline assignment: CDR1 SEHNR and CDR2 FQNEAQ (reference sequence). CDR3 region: CASSLTGTAMNTEAFF. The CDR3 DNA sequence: TGTGCCAGCAGCTTAACCGGGACAGCTATGAACACTGAAGCTTTCTTT.

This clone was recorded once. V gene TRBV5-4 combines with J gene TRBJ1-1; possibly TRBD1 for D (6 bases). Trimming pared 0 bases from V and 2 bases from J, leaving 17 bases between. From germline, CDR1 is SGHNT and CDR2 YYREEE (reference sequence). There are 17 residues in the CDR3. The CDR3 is CASSLALQGIKNTEAFF. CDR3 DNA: TGTGCCAGCAGCTTGGCCCTACAGGGCATTAAAAACACTGAAGCTTTCTTT.

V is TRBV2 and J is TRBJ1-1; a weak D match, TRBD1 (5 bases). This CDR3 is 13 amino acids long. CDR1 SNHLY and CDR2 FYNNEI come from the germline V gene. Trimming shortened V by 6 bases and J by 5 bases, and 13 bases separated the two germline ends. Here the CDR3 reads CASSQGEGTEAFF. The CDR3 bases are TGTGCCAGCAGCCAGGGTGAGGGAACTGAAGCTTTCTTT.

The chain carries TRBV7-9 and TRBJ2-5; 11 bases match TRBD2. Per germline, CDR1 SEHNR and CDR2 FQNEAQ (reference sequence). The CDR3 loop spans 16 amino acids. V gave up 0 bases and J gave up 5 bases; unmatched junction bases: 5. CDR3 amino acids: CASSLAGTSGSETQYF. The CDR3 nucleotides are TGTGCCAGCAGCTTAGCGGGGACTAGCGGAAGCGAGACCCAGTACTTC.

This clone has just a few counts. In nucleotides, the CDR3 is TGTGCCAGCATCATCGGCCTTAGCGGGGACTACGAGCAGTACTTC. It codes for CASIIGLSGDYEQYF. This chain connects TRBV27 to TRBJ2-7, with 8 bases identical to TRBD2. This CDR3 is built from 15 residues. V lost 7 bases and J lost 3; bases outside the gene matches: 11. Germline values: CDR1 MNHEY, CDR2 SMNVEV (reference sequence).

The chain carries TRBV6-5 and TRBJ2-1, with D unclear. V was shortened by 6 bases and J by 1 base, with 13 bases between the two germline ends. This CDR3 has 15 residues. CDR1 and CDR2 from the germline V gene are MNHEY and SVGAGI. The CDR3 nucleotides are TGTGCCAGCAGGGGGTGGGAAGGATCCTACAATGAGCAGTTCTTC. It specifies CASRGWEGSYNEQFF.

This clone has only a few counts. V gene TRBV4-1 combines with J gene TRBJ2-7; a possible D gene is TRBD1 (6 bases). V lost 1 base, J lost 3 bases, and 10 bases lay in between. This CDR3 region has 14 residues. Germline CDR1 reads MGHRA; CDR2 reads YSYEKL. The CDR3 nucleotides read TGCGCCAGCAGCCAAGTCGAACAGGGCTACGAGCAGTACTTC. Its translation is CASSQVEQGYEQYF.

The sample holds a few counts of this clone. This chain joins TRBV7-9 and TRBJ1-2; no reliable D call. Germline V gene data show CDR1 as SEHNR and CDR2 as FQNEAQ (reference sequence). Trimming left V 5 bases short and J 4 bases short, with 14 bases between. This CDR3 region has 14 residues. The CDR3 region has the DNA TGTGCCAGCAGCCCCAGCCCCTTAGGCTATGGCTACACCTTC. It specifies CASSPSPLGYGYTF.

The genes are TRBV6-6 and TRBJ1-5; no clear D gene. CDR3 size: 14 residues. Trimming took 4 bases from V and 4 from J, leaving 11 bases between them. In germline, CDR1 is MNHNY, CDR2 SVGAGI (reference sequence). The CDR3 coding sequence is TGTGCCAGCAGTTGGAAAAGGGAGAATCAGCCCCAGCATTTT. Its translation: CASSWKRENQPQHF.

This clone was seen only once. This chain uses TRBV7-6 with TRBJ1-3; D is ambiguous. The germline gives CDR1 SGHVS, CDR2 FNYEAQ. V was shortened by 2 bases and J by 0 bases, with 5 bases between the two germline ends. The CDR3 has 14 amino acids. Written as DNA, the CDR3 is TGTGCCAGCAGCTTATTCAGCTCTGGAAACACCATATATTTT. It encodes CASSLFSSGNTIYF.

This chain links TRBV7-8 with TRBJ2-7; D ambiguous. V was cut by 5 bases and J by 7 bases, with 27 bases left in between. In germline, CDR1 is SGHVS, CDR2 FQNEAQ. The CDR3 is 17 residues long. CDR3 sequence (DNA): TGTGCCAGCAGCCTAGGGCCGTCCCTGCCTTTTCAGGAAGAGCAGTACTTC. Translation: CASSLGPSLPFQEEQYF. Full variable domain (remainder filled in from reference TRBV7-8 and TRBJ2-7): GAGVSQSPRYKVAKRGQDVALRCDPISGHVSLFWYQQALGQGPEFLTYFQNEAQLDKSGLPSDRFFAERPEGSVSTLKIQRTQQEDSAVYLCASSLGPSLPFQEEQYFGPGTRLTVT.

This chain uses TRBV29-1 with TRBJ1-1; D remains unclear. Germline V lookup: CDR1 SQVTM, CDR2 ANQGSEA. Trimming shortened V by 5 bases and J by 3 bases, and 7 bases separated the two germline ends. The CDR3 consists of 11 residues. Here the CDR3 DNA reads TGCAGCGTTATTAGGGACACTGAAGCTTTCTTT. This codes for CSVIRDTEAFF.

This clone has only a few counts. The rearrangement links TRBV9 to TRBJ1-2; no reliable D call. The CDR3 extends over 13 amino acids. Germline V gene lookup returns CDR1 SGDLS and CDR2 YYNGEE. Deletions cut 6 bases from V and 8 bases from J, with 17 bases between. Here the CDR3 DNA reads TGTGCCAGCACCCACGCTCCAACCGGGGGCTACACCTTC. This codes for CASTHAPTGGYTF.

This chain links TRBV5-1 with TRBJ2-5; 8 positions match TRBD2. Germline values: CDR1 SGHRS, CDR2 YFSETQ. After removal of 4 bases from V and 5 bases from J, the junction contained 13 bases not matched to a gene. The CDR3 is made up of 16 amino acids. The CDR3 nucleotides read TGCGCCAGCAGCCCCGGGGGGGGCGGGAGTATTGAGACCCAGTACTTC. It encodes CASSPGGGGSIETQYF.

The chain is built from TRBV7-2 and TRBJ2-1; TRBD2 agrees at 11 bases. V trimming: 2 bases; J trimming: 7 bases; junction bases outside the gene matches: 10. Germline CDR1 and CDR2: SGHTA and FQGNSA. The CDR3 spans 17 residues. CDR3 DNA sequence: TGTGCCAGCAGCTTAACAGCTAGCGGGAGGACAAGGAATGAGCAGTTCTTC. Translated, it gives CASSLTASGRTRNEQFF. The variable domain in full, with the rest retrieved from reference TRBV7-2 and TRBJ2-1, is GAGVSQSPSNKVTEKGKDVELRCDPISGHTALYWYRQSLGQGLEFLIYFQGNSAPDKSGLPSDRFSAERTGGSVSTLTIQRTQQEDSAVYLCASSLTASGRTRNEQFFGPGTRLTVL.

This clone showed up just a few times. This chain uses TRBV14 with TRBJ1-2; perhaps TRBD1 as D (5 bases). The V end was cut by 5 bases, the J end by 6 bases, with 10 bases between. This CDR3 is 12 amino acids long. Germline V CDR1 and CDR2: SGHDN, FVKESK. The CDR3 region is CASSSGANGYTF. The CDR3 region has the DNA TGTGCCAGCAGCTCTGGGGCCAATGGCTACACCTTC.

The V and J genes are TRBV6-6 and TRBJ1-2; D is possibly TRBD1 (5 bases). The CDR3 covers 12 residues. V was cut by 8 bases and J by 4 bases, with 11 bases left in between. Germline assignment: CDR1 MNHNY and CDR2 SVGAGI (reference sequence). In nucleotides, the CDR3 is TGTGCCAGCGGCGACAGTCTCTATGGCTACACCTTC. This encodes CASGDSLYGYTF.

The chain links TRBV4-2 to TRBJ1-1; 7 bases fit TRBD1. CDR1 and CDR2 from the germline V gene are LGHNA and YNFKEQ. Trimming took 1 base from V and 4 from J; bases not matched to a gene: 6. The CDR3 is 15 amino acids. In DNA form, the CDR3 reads TGTGCCAGCAGCCAAGGGGCAGGGGGGGTCACTGAAGCTTTCTTT. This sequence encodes CASSQGAGGVTEAFF.